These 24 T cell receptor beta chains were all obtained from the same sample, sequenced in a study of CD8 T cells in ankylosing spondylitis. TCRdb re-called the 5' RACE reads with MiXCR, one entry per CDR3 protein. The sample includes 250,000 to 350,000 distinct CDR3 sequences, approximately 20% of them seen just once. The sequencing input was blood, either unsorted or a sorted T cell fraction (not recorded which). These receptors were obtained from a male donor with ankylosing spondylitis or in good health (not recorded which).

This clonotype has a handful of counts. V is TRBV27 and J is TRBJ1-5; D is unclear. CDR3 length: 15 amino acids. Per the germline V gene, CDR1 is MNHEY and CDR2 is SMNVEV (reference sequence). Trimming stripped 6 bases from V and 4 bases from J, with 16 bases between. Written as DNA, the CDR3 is TGTGCCAGCAGGGGGTCGATCCTACCAAATCAGCCCCAGCATTTT. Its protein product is CASRGSILPNQPQHF.

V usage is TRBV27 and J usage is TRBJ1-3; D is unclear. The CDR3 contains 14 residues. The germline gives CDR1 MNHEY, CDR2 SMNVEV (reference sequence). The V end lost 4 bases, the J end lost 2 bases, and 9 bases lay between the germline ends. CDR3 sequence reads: CASSSTPAGNTIYF. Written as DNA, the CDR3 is TGTGCCAGCAGTTCGACACCAGCTGGAAACACCATATATTTT.

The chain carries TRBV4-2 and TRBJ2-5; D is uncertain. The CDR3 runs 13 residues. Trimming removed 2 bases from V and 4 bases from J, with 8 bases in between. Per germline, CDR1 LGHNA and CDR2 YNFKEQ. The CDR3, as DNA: TGTGCCAGCAGCCAAACAGAAGGAGAGACCCAGTACTTC. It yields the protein CASSQTEGETQYF.

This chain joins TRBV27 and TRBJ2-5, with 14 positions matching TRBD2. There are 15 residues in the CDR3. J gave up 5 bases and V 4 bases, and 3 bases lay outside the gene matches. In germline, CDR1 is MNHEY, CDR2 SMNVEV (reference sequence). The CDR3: CASSWGLAGAETQYF. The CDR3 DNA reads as TGTGCCAGCAGTTGGGGACTAGCGGGGGCTGAGACCCAGTACTTC.

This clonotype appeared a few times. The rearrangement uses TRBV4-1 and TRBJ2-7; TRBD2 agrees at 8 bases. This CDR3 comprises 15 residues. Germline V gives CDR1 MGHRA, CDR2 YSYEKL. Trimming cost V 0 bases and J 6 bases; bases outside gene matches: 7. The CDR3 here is CASSQDEQRESEQYV. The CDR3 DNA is TGCGCCAGCAGCCAAGATGAGCAGCGGGAGAGCGAGCAGTACGTC.

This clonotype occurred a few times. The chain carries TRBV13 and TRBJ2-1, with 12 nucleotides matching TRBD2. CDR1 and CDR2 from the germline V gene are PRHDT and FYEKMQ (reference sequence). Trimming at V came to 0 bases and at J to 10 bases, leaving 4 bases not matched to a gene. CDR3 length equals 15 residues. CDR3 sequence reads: CASSLGTSGSMEQFF. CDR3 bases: TGTGCCAGCAGCTTAGGGACTAGCGGGAGTATGGAGCAGTTCTTC.

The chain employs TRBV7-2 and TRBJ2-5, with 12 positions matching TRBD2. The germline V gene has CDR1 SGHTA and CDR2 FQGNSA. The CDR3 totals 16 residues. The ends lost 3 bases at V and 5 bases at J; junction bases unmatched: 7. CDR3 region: CASSFGLAGSWETQYF. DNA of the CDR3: TGTGCCAGCAGCTTCGGACTAGCGGGATCTTGGGAGACCCAGTACTTC. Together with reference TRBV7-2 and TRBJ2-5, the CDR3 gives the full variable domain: GAGVSQSPSNKVTEKGKDVELRCDPISGHTALYWYRQSLGQGLEFLIYFQGNSAPDKSGLPSDRFSAERTGGSVSTLTIQRTQQEDSAVYLCASSFGLAGSWETQYFGPGTRLLVL.

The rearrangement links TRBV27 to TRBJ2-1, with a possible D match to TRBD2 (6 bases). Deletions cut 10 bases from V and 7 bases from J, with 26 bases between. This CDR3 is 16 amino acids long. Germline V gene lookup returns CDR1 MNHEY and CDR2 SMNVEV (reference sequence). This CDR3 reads CATRQYLASGLNEQFF. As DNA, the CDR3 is TGTGCCACCCGACAATACCTAGCGTCGGGCTTGAATGAGCAGTTCTTC.

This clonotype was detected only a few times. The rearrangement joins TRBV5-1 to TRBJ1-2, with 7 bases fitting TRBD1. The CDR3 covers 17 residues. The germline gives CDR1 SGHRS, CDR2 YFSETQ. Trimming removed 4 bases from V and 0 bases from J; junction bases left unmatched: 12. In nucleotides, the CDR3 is TGCGCCAGCAGCCTGACAGGGACAGTCGGAACTAACTATGGCTACACCTTC. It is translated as CASSLTGTVGTNYGYTF.

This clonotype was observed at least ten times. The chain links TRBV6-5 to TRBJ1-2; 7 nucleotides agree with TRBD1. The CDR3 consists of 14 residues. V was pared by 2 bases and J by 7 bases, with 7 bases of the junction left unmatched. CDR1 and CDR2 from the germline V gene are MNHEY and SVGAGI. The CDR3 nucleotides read TGTGCCAGCAGTTACGGGACAGAGGCTCGTGGCTACACCTTC. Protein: CASSYGTEARGYTF.

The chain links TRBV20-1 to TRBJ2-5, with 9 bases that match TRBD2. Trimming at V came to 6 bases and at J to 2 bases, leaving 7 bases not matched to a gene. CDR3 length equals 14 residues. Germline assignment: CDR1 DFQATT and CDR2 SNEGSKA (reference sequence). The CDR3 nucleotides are TGCAGTGCAATCTTGGGACTAGCACAAGAGACCCAGTACTTC. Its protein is CSAILGLAQETQYF.

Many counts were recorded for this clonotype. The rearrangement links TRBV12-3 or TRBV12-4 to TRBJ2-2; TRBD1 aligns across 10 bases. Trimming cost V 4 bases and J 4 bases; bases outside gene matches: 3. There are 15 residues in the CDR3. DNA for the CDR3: TGTGCCAGCAGTTCCCGGGACAGGGGCACCGGGGAGCTGTTTTTT. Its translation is CASSSRDRGTGELFF.

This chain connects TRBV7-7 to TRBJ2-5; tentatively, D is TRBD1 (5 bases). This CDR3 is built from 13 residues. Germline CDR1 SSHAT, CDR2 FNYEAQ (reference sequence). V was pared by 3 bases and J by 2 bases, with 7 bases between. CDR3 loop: CASSFGHQETQYF. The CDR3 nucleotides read TGTGCCAGCAGCTTTGGACATCAAGAGACCCAGTACTTC.

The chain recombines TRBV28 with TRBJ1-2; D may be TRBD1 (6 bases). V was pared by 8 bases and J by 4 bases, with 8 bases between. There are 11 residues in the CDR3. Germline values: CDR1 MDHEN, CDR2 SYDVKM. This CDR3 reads CASQGTYGYTF. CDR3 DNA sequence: TGTGCCAGCCAGGGGACCTATGGCTACACCTTC.

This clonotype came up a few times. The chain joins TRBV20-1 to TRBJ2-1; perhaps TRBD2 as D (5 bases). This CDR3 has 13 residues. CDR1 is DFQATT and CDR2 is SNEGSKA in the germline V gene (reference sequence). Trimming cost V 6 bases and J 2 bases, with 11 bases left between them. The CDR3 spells CSARDPAYNEQFF. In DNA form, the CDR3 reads TGCAGTGCCCGGGATCCGGCCTACAATGAGCAGTTCTTC.

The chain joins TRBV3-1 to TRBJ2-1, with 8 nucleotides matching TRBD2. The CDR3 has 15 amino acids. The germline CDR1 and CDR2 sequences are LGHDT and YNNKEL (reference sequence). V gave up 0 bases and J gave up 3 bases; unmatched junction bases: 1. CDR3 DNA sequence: TGTGCCAGCAGCCAAGATACTAGCGGCTACAATGAGCAGTTCTTC. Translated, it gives CASSQDTSGYNEQFF.

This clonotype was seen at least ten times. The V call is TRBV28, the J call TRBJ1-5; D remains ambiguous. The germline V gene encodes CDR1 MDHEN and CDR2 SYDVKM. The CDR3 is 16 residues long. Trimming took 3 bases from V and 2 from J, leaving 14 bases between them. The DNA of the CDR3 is TGTGCCAGCAGTTTCTCACGGGGAATGGGCAATCAGCCCCAGCATTTT. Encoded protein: CASSFSRGMGNQPQHF.

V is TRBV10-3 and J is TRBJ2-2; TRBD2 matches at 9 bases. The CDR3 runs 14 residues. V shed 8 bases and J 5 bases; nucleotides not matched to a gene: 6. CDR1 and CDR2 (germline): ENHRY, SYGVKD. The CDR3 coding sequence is TGTGCCATCGCACCGGGACTAGCAACCGGGGAGCTGTTTTTT. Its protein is CAIAPGLATGELFF.

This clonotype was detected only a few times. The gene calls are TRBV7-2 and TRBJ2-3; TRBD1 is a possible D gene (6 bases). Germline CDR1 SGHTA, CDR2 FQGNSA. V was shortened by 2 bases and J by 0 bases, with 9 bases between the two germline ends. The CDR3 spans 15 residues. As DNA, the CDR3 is TGTGCCAGCAGCTTAATCAGGGGCAGCACAGATACGCAGTATTTT. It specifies CASSLIRGSTDTQYF. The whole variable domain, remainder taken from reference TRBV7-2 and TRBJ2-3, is GAGVSQSPSNKVTEKGKDVELRCDPISGHTALYWYRQSLGQGLEFLIYFQGNSAPDKSGLPSDRFSAERTGGSVSTLTIQRTQQEDSAVYLCASSLIRGSTDTQYFGPGTRLTVL.

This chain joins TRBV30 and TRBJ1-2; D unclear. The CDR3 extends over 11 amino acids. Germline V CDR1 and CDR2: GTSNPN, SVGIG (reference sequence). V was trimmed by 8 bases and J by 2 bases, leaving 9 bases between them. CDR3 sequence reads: CAHDRNYGYTF. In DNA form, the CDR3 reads TGTGCCCACGATCGGAACTATGGCTACACCTTC.

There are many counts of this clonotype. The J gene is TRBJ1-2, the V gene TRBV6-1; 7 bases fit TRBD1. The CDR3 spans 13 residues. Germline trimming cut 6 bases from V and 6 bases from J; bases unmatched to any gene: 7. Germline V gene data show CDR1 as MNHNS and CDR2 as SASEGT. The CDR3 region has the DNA TGTGCCAGCAGGACAGGGATTTTGAATGGCTACACCTTC. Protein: CASRTGILNGYTF.

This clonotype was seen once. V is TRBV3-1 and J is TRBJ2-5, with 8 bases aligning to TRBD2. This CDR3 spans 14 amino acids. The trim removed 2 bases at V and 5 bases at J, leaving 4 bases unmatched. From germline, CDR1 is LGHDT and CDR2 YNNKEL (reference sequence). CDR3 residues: CASSQSGGPETQYF. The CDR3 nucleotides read TGTGCCAGCAGCCAATCGGGAGGGCCGGAGACCCAGTACTTC.

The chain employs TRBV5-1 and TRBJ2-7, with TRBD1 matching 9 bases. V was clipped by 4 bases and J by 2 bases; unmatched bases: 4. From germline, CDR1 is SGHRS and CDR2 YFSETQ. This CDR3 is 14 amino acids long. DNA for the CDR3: TGCGCCAGCAGCCCGGACAGGGGAGCCTACGAGCAGTACGTC. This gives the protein CASSPDRGAYEQYV.

The CDR3 reads CASSPHGGQPQHF. In DNA form, the CDR3 reads TGTGCCAGCAGCCCTCACGGCGGTCAGCCCCAGCATTTT. The chain is built from TRBV11-2 and TRBJ1-5; D is undetermined. CDR3 length: 13 residues. Germline V lookup: CDR1 SGHAT, CDR2 FQNNGV. V lost 5 bases, J lost 6 bases, and 11 bases lay in between.